Reported below is one T cell receptor beta chain. Its antigen is still unknown. The data were obtained in a study of T cell responses to AZD1222 COVID-19 vaccine. Study results and limitations: Only six or seven AZD1222 recipients were seropositive at baseline. Only after the peak T cell response were repertoires sampled. The donors showed a predominance of white British ancestry and of females, with possible underestimation of clonal diversity.

The assay was immunoSEQ multiplex PCR, and TCRdb's table has in-frame clones only and misses some. This sample carries 150,000 to 200,000 clones, approximately 92% of them seen once, and the ten largest clones take about 4%. The TCR originated in an adult who received the MenACWY meningococcal vaccine as a control. The source material was peripheral blood, sampled 28 days after the second dose of the MenACWY control vaccine.

The CDR3: CASTSYSGPAGNQPQHF. The CDR3 DNA reads as TGTGCCAGCACCTCTTATTCCGGGCCGGCGGGCAATCAGCCCCAGCATTTT. The chain carries TRBV28 and TRBJ1-5; D is uncertain. Trimming cost V 7 bases and J 2 bases, with 21 bases left between them. Germline lookup yields CDR1 MDHEN and CDR2 SYDVKM. The CDR3 runs to 17 residues.